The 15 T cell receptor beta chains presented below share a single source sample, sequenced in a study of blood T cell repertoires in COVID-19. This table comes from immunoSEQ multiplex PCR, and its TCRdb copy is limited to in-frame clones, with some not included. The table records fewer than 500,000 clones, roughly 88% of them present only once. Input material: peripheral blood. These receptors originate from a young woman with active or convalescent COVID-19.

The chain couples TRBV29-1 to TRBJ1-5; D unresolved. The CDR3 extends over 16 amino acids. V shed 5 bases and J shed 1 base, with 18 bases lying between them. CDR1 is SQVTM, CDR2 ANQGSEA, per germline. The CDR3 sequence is CSVLPSGVTSNQPQHF. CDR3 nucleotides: TGCAGCGTTCTTCCCAGCGGGGTAACGAGCAATCAGCCCCAGCATTTT.

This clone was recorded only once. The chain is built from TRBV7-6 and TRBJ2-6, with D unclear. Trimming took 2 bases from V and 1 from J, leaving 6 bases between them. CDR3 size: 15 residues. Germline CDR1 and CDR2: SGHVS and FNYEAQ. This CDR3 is CASSLQESGANVLTF. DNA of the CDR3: TGTGCCAGCAGCTTACAAGAGTCTGGGGCCAACGTCCTGACTTTC.

The CDR3 region has the DNA TGTGCCTGGAGTGACAGGGTAACCTACGAGCAGTACTTC. The encoded protein is CAWSDRVTYEQYF. The chain links TRBV30 to TRBJ2-7; possible D gene TRBD1, 6 bases. The CDR3 runs 13 residues. The V gene's germline CDR1 is GTSNPN and CDR2 SVGIG (reference sequence). The V gene lost 1 base and the J gene lost 2 bases, with 9 bases spanning the gap.

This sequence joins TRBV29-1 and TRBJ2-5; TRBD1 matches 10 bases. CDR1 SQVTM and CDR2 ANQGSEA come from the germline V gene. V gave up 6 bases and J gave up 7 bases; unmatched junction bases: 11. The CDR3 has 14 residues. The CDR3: CSVRTGGNVGTQYF. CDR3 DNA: TGCAGCGTGCGGACAGGGGGGAACGTCGGGACCCAGTACTTC.

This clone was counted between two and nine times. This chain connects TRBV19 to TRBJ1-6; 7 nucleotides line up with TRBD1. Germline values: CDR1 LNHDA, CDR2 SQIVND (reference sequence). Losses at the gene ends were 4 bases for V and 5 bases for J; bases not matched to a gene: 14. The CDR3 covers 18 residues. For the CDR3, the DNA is TGTGCCAGTAGTAAAAAAGGGAACAGGGGTACCGATAATTCACCCCTCCACTTT. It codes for CASSKKGNRGTDNSPLHF.

CDR3 loop: CASSPGSSSGSSYEQYF. The CDR3 nucleotides read TGCGCCAGCAGCCCTGGCTCCTCTAGCGGGAGCTCCTACGAGCAGTACTTC. The rearrangement joins TRBV5-1 to TRBJ2-7, with 10 bases identical to TRBD2. The CDR3 covers 17 residues. Trimming removed 4 bases from V and 0 bases from J; junction bases left unmatched: 10. The V gene's germline CDR1 is SGHRS and CDR2 YFSETQ.

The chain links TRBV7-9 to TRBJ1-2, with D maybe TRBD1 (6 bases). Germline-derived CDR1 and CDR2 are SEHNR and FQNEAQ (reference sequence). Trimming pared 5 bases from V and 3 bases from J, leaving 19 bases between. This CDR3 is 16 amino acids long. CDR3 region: CASSPGGGSQHYGYTF. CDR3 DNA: TGTGCCAGCAGCCCCGGGGGGGGCAGCCAGCACTATGGCTACACCTTC.

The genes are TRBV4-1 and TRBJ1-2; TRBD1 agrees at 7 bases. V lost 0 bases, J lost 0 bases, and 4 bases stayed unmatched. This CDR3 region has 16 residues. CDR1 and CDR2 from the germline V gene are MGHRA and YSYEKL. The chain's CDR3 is CASSQDPGTANYGYTF. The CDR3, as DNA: TGCGCCAGCAGCCAAGACCCCGGGACAGCTAACTATGGCTACACCTTC.

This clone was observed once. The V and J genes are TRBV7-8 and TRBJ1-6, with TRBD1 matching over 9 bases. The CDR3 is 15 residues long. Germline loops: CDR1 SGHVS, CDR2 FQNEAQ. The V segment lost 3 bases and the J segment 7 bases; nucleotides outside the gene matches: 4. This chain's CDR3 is CASSLPGQGNSPLHF. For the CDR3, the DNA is TGTGCCAGCAGCTTGCCAGGACAGGGGAATTCACCCCTCCACTTT.

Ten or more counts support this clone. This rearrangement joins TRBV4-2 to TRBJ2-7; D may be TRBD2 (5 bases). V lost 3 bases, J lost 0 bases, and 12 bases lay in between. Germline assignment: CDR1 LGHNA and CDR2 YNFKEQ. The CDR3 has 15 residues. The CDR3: CASSQGWESSYEQYF. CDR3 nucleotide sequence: TGTGCCAGCAGCCAGGGCTGGGAGAGCTCCTACGAGCAGTACTTC.

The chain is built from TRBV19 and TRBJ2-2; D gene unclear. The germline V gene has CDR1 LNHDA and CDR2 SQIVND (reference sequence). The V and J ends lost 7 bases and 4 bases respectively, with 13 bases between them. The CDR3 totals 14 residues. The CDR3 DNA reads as TGTGCCAGTATATCGTCTTTCCCCACCGGGGAGCTGTTTTTT. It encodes CASISSFPTGELFF.

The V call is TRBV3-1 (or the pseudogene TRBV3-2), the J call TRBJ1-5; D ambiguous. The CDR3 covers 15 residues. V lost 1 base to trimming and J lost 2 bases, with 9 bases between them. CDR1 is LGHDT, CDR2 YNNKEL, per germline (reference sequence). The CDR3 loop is CASSQGLWGNQPQHF. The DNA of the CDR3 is TGTGCCAGCAGCCAAGGACTATGGGGCAATCAGCCCCAGCATTTT.

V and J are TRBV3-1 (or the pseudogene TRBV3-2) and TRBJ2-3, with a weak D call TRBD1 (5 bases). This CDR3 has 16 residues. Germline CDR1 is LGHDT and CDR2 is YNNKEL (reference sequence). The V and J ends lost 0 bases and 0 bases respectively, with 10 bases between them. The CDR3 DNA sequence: TGTGCCAGCAGCCAAGATCCCACAGGCAGCACAGATACGCAGTATTTT. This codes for CASSQDPTGSTDTQYF.

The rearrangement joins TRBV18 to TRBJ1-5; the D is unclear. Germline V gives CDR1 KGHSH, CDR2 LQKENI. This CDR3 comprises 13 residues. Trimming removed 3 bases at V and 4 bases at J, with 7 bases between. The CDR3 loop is CASSPAGNQPQHF. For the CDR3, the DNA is TGTGCCAGCTCACCGGCGGGGAATCAGCCCCAGCATTTT.

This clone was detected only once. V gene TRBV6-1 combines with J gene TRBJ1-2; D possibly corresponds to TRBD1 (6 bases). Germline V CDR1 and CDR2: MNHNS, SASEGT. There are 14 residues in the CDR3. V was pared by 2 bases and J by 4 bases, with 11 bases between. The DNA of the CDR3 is TGTGCCAGCAGTGAATTGGGCAGGGGCTATGGCTACACCTTC. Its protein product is CASSELGRGYGYTF.